A single sample gave rise to the 27 T cell receptor beta chains below, sequenced in a study of beta chain features in type 1 diabetes. The study reverse transcribed the entire isolated RNA, so it sequenced expressed TCRB transcripts. Profiled with immunoSEQ multiplex PCR; TCRdb holds only in-frame clones, not every one. The sample contains 900,000 or so clones, around a sixth of which appear only once. Sequencing was performed on naive CD4+ T cells from blood. The receptors were sampled from a woman between 18 and 30 years old in good health.

The rearrangement uses TRBV14 and TRBJ1-5; D perhaps matches TRBD1 (6 bases). Germline loops: CDR1 SGHDN, CDR2 FVKESK. The CDR3 sequence is 18 residues long. V dropped 2 bases and J dropped 0 bases, with 17 bases sitting between them. The DNA for the CDR3 is TGTGCCAGCAGCCAAACCCCTAGGGGGTATCCTAGCAATCAGCCCCAGCATTTT. Protein sequence: CASSQTPRGYPSNQPQHF.

V is TRBV29-1 and J is TRBJ2-1; TRBD2 agrees at 8 bases. The CDR3 has 12 amino acids. The junction had 4 bases not matched to a gene; V was cut back by 7 bases and J by 5 bases. CDR1 and CDR2 (germline): SQVTM, ANQGSEA. As DNA, the CDR3 is TGCAGCGCCTCACTAGCGGACAATGAGCAGTTCTTC. Its translation is CSASLADNEQFF.

J is TRBJ2-1 and V is TRBV4-2; weak D call: TRBD1 (6 bases). The germline gives CDR1 LGHNA, CDR2 YNFKEQ. The ends were cut back, 0 bases at V and 5 bases at J, with 17 bases in the middle. This CDR3 is 17 amino acids long. The CDR3 DNA sequence: TGTGCCAGCAGCCAAGATCTGAGGGGGAGCCATCACAATGAGCAGTTCTTC. Its translation is CASSQDLRGSHHNEQFF.

The table lists this clone with a few counts. The genes are TRBV5-1 and TRBJ2-5; D not certain. The CDR3 loop spans 13 amino acids. The germline V gene encodes CDR1 SGHRS and CDR2 YFSETQ. V was cut by 5 bases and J by 5 bases, with 13 bases left in between. CDR3 in amino acids: CASRRQVGETQYF. In nucleotides, the CDR3 is TGCGCCAGCAGGCGGCAGGTGGGCGAGACCCAGTACTTC.

This chain uses TRBV7-2 with TRBJ2-5; D tentatively fits TRBD1 or TRBD2 (5 bases each). Deletions cut 5 bases from V and 5 bases from J, with 21 bases between. Germline V gene data show CDR1 as SGHTA and CDR2 as FQGNSA. The CDR3 consists of 16 residues. CDR3 DNA sequence: TGTGCCAGCAGCCCGCTCCGGGACCCATGGGGGGAGACCCAGTACTTC. Translation gives CASSPLRDPWGETQYF.

The chain has TRBV29-1 and TRBJ1-2, with D perhaps TRBD1 (5 bases). Germline CDR1 SQVTM, CDR2 ANQGSEA. V was clipped by 5 bases and J by 3 bases, with 34 bases between them. The CDR3 is made up of 20 amino acids. CDR3 sequence (DNA): TGCAGCGTTTCACCACATACAAGTCTTCTTGTCCCTGGGGGTTACTATGGCTACACCTTC. Translation: CSVSPHTSLLVPGGYYGYTF.

This chain joins TRBV10-2 and TRBJ2-7, with TRBD2 matching 9 bases. The germline gives CDR1 WSHSY, CDR2 SAAADI. The CDR3 runs 14 residues. V was clipped by 11 bases and J by 7 bases; unmatched bases: 15. Here the CDR3 reads CASCRSGGTIEQYF. The CDR3 DNA sequence: TGCGCCTCCTGTCGCAGCGGGGGGACTATAGAGCAGTACTTC.

In this sample, this clone turned up a few times. The chain links TRBV11-2 to TRBJ2-3; possibly TRBD1 for D (7 bases). CDR3 length: 16 residues. V lost 5 bases and J lost 3, with 18 bases in between. Germline V gene data show CDR1 as SGHAT and CDR2 as FQNNGV. The CDR3 coding sequence is TGTGCCAGCAGCCCCAGGGGGGCATCATATACAGATACGCAGTATTTT. Its protein product is CASSPRGASYTDTQYF.

V gene TRBV28 combines with J gene TRBJ2-7; 7 bases line up with TRBD1. V trimming: 5 bases; J trimming: 2 bases; junction bases outside the gene matches: 6. This CDR3 has 14 amino acids. Germline CDR1 reads MDHEN; CDR2 reads SYDVKM. CDR3 DNA sequence: TGTGCCAGCAGTATCCCGACAGGGACCTACGAGCAGTACTTC. The encoded protein is CASSIPTGTYEQYF.

Concerning this clone: An end of the junction differs from the germline gene, which may be a read error. This rearrangement joins TRBV28 to TRBJ2-2; possible D gene TRBD1, 6 bases. The CDR3 is 14 residues long. Germline-derived CDR1 and CDR2 are MDHEN and SYDVKM. Here the CDR3 reads CASGPIRDTWELFF. The CDR3 DNA is TGTGCCAGCGGACCGATACGGGACACCTGGGAGCTGTTTTTT.

V usage is TRBV5-6 and J usage is TRBJ2-1; the D call may be TRBD1 or TRBD2 (5 bases each). V lost 4 bases and J lost 4, with 12 bases in between. Germline lookup yields CDR1 SGHDT and CDR2 YYEEEE. The CDR3 totals 14 residues. CDR3 in amino acids: CASSPGPKYNEQFF. The CDR3 region has the DNA TGTGCCAGCAGCCCGGGACCCAAATACAATGAGCAGTTCTTC.

The gene calls are TRBV9 and TRBJ2-7; TRBD2 is a possible D gene (6 bases). CDR1 is SGDLS, CDR2 YYNGEE, per germline. This CDR3 spans 14 amino acids. Between the trimmed V and J ends, which lost 2 bases and 4 bases, there was a span of 13 bases. DNA of the CDR3: TGTGCCAGCAGCGTCGGAATTCTAGCGTACGAGCAGTACTTC. It encodes CASSVGILAYEQYF.

The table lists this clone with a few counts. The chain carries TRBV2 and TRBJ2-1; the D is unclear. Germline V gives CDR1 SNHLY, CDR2 FYNNEI. The CDR3 runs to 16 residues. Trimming stripped 3 bases from V and 3 bases from J, with 15 bases between. In DNA, the CDR3 is TGTGCCAGCAGTGATCGGTACACACCGAGCTACAATGAGCAGTTCTTC. This sequence encodes CASSDRYTPSYNEQFF.

The sample holds a few counts of this clone. V is TRBV7-9 and J is TRBJ2-7; possible D gene TRBD2, 5 bases. CDR1 and CDR2 from the germline V gene are SEHNR and FQNEAQ (reference sequence). The CDR3 has 14 residues. V lost 0 bases and J lost 2, with 8 bases in between. The CDR3 region has the DNA TGTGCCAGCAGCTTAGCGGGAGTTACCTACGAGCAGTACTTC. Its translation: CASSLAGVTYEQYF.

This clone was observed a few times. The chain carries TRBV18 and TRBJ1-1; TRBD1 matches at 8 bases. The CDR3 length is 14 residues. Germline assignment: CDR1 KGHSH and CDR2 LQKENI. V dropped 3 bases and J dropped 3; count of bases not matched to a gene: 3. The CDR3 nucleotides are TGTGCCAGCTCACCGGACAGGGTACACACTGAAGCTTTCTTT. Translating it yields CASSPDRVHTEAFF.

The chain joins TRBV7-2 to TRBJ2-2, with 7 bases aligning to TRBD2. This CDR3 has 16 residues. In germline, CDR1 is SGHTA, CDR2 FQGNSA. Trimming took 3 bases from V and 7 from J; bases not matched to a gene: 11. The DNA for the CDR3 is TGTGCCAGCAGCTTTTTCGGCGGGAGAGGTAGCGGGGAGCTGTTTTTT. It codes for CASSFFGGRGSGELFF. Supplemented by reference TRBV7-2 and TRBJ2-2, the full variable domain reads GAGVSQSPSNKVTEKGKDVELRCDPISGHTALYWYRQSLGQGLEFLIYFQGNSAPDKSGLPSDRFSAERTGGSVSTLTIQRTQQEDSAVYLCASSFFGGRGSGELFFGEGSRLTVL.

The chain recombines TRBV9 with TRBJ2-3; D not resolved. V was clipped by 3 bases and J by 9 bases, with 23 bases between them. The CDR3 totals 16 residues. In germline, CDR1 is SGDLS, CDR2 YYNGEE. This CDR3 is CASSAWVEFTAGTQYF. The CDR3 DNA sequence: TGTGCCAGCAGCGCCTGGGTGGAGTTCACGGCAGGAACGCAGTATTTT.

The V call is TRBV7-2, the J call TRBJ1-1; 8 bases match TRBD1. Germline V CDR1 and CDR2: SGHTA, FQGNSA. V lost 5 bases, J lost 12 bases, and 8 bases stayed unmatched. This CDR3 comprises 12 residues. DNA of the CDR3: TGTGCCAGCAGCCAACGGACAGGGATTCCTTTCTTT. This codes for CASSQRTGIPFF.

The chain is built from TRBV4-3 and TRBJ2-2, with 8 bases fitting TRBD2. J lost 7 bases, V lost 1 base, and 2 bases had no gene match. The CDR3 has 14 residues. Germline-derived CDR1 and CDR2 are LGHNA and YSLEER. The CDR3 sequence: CASSQGSGGGELFF. DNA of the CDR3: TGCGCCAGCAGCCAAGGCAGCGGGGGCGGGGAGCTGTTTTTT.

This clone has a handful of counts. The chain links TRBV6-6 to TRBJ1-1; TRBD1 aligns across 8 bases. The germline CDR1 and CDR2 sequences are MNHNY and SVGAGI (reference sequence). The V and J ends lost 10 bases and 8 bases, in that order; junction bases with no gene match: 12. This CDR3 is 13 amino acids long. As DNA, the CDR3 is TGTGCCATCAGCGAAACCAGGACAGGGGAAGCTTTCTTT. Encoded protein: CAISETRTGEAFF.

This chain joins TRBV21-1 and TRBJ1-5. TRBV21-1 is described as a pseudogene. This CDR3 comprises 14 residues. CDR3 sequence reads: CASIFSAWDQPQHF. As DNA, the CDR3 is TGTGCCAGCATCTTCTCTGCCTGGGATCAGCCCCAGCATTTT.

The V gene is TRBV19, the J gene TRBJ1-1; no clear D. V lost 4 bases, J lost 7 bases, and 7 bases lay in between. The CDR3 sequence is 11 residues long. Germline lookup yields CDR1 LNHDA and CDR2 SQIVND (reference sequence). CDR3 loop: CASSTPLEAFF. In DNA, the CDR3 is TGTGCCAGTAGTACCCCCCTTGAAGCTTTCTTT.

The V gene is TRBV4-1, the J gene TRBJ2-7, with D perhaps TRBD2 (6 bases). The V and J ends lost 1 base and 3 bases respectively, with 16 bases between them. This CDR3 has 16 amino acids. Germline CDR1 MGHRA, CDR2 YSYEKL. CDR3 loop: CASSQVTGGEYYEQYF. The CDR3 DNA reads as TGCGCCAGCAGCCAAGTCACTGGAGGGGAATACTACGAGCAGTACTTC.

The chain joins TRBV6-6 to TRBJ2-7; TRBD2 matches 7 bases. Germline loops: CDR1 MNHNY, CDR2 SVGAGI (reference sequence). The CDR3 loop spans 13 amino acids. V dropped 6 bases and J dropped 4; count of bases not matched to a gene: 6. CDR3 nucleotide sequence: TGTGCCAGCAGACCAGCGGGACTGTACGAGCAGTACTTC. This translates into CASRPAGLYEQYF.

This clone showed up just a few times. The chain joins TRBV7-8 to TRBJ1-1; D is unclear. The V end was cut by 4 bases, the J end by 5 bases, with 11 bases between. The germline CDR1 and CDR2 sequences are SGHVS and FQNEAQ. The CDR3 covers 13 residues. The CDR3 region has the DNA TGTGCCAGCAGCTCCTCCGGGAGAACTGAAGCTTTCTTT. Its protein is CASSSSGRTEAFF.

V gene TRBV5-4 combines with J gene TRBJ1-1; 7 nucleotides align to TRBD1. The ends lost 2 bases at V and 6 bases at J; junction bases unmatched: 7. The CDR3 sequence is 14 residues long. Germline-derived CDR1 and CDR2 are SGHNT and YYREEE (reference sequence). The CDR3 spells CASSLNRGEAEAFF. CDR3 DNA: TGTGCCAGCAGCTTAAACAGGGGAGAGGCTGAAGCTTTCTTT.

This clone turned up a few times. The chain employs TRBV7-3 and TRBJ1-2; a weak D match, TRBD1 (5 bases). The CDR3 spans 16 residues. Germline loops: CDR1 SGHTA, CDR2 FQGTGA. V lost 5 bases and J lost 2, with 18 bases in between. The CDR3 DNA is TGTGCCAGCAGCCCTCGACAGACACCGAGGAACTATGGCTACACCTTC. It codes for CASSPRQTPRNYGYTF.